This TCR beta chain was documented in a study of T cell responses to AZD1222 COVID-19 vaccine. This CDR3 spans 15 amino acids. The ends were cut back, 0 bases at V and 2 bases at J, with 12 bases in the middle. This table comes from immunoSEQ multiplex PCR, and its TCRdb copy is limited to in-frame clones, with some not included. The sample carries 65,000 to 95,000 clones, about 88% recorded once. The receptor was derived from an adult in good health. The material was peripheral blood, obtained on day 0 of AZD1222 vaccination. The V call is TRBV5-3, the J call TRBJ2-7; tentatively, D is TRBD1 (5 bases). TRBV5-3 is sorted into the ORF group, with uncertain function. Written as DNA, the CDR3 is TGTGCCAGAAGCTTGGCCCGGACACCCGCCTACGAGCAGTACTTC. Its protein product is CARSLARTPAYEQYF.